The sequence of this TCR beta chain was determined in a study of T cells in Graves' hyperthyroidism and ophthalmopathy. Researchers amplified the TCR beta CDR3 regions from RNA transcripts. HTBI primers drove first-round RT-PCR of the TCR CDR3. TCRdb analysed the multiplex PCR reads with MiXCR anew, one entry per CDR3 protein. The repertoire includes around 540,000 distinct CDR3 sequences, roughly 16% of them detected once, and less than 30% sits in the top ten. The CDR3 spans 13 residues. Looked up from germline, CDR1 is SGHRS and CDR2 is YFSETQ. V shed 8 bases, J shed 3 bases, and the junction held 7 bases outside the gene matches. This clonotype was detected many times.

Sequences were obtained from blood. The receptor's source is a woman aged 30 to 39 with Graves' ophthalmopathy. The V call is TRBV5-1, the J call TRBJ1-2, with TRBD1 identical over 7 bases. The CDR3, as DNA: TGCGCCAGTAATCAGGGGGACGACTATGGCTACACCTTC. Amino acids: CASNQGDDYGYTF. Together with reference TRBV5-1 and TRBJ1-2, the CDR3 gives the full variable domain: KAGVTQTPRYLIKTRGQQVTLSCSPISGHRSVSWYQQTPGQGLQFLFEYFSETQRNKGNFPGRFSGRQFSNSRSEMNVSTLELGDSALYLCASNQGDDYGYTFGSGTRLTVV.